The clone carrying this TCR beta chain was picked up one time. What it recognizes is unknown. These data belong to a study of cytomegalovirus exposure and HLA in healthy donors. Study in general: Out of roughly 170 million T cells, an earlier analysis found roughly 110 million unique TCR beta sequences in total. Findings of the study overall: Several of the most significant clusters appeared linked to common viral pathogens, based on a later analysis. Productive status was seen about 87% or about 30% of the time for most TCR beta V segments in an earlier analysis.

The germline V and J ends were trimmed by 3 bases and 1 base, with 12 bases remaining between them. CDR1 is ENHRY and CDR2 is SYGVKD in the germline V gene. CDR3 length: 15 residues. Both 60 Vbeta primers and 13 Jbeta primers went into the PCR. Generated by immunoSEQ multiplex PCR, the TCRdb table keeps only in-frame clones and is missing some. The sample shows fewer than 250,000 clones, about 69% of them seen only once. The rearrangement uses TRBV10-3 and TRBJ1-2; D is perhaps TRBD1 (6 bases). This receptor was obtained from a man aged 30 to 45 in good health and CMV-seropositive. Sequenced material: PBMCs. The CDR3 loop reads CAISDTGQINYGYTF. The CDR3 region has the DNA TGTGCCATCAGTGATACCGGACAGATTAACTATGGCTACACCTTC.